This T cell receptor beta chain was identified in a study of CD8+CD57+ T cells in acquired aplastic anemia. Study background: CD4+ and CD8+ cells, once sorted, gave DNA averaging approximately 3 ug.

Germline V gives CDR1 SGHRS, CDR2 YFSETQ. V lost 4 bases, J lost 2 bases, and 10 bases lay in between. CDR3 length equals 15 residues. This clonotype was counted ten times or more. The sequenced patients had an expansion of CD8+CD57+ cells seen by flow cytometry. By the time of blood sampling, patients had still received no therapy. Using genomic DNA as the template, TCR beta VDJ and CDR3 profiling was carried out. TCRdb processed the reads anew with MiXCR; each CDR3 protein has one entry. The table has about 190,000 distinct CDR3 sequences, around 45% seen once. The chain is built from TRBV5-1 and TRBJ2-6, with D possibly matching TRBD1 (6 bases). Sequences were obtained from sorted CD4+, CD8+, or CD8+CD57+ T cells (not recorded which) from PBMCs. This receptor was obtained from a human donor with aplastic anemia. The CDR3: CASSPDRTGANVLTF. The CDR3 nucleotides are TGCGCCAGCAGCCCTGACAGGACTGGGGCCAACGTCCTGACTTTC.